The TCR beta chain described here comes from a study of Tregs in tolerant kidney transplant recipients (dated by TCRdb to the late 2010s). Regarding the research as a whole: TCRbeta sequencing was used in the study to identify donor-specific regulatory T cells before combined kidney and bone marrow transplantation, and the identified cells were then tracked after transplant. In 3 healthy controls, several methods of expanding Tregs specific for an allogeneic donor were compared by TCRbeta repertoire sequencing.

For TCRbeta CDR3 sequencing, genomic DNA was extracted from sorted cells using the QIAGEN DNeasy Blood and Tissue Kit. High-throughput TCRbeta CDR3 sequencing, which included PCR amplification with bias correction and internal controls, was done commercially through immunoSEQ. The study's own analysis went as follows. Unique productive TCRbeta sequences were defined by CDR3 nucleotide sequence where primers matched, and otherwise by CDR3 amino acid sequence together with Vbeta and Jbeta genes. To correct for sorting error, sequences found in more than one sorted population at a frequency ratio of 2:1 or less were discarded, and the remaining shared sequences were assigned to the population with the higher frequency. A sequence counted as donor-reactive if, in CFSE-low cells, the sequence had a frequency of at least 0.01% and was expanded at least 5-fold compared with unstimulated cells. Jensen-Shannon divergence, calculated on the top 100 TCRbeta sequences ranked by frequency, was used to quantify repertoire divergence. For any sample with multiple sequencing runs, sorting error was corrected in each run separately before the runs were pooled. In its TCRdb copy, this immuneACCESS table keeps in-frame sequences only and misses some clones. Where compared with another copy, unresolved V genes explain less than half of these, and the others have no known cause. The DNA gave D and trimming, while V, J and clone size come from that table. The sample records some 110,000 clones, 92% of which are singletons. The ten largest clones add up to more than 0.45% of the sample.

From the germline V gene (reference sequence), CDR1 is SEHNR and CDR2 is FQNEAQ. The CDR3 measures 13 amino acids from cysteine to phenylalanine. The CDR3 DNA has 39 bases and is translated from base 1. Relative to germline, V is 5 bases shorter and J is 5 bases shorter, with 12 bases between their ends. General findings and caveats noted by the study authors: Expanding Tregs with activated donor B cells appeared to identify the most biologically relevant and donor-specific TCRbeta repertoire. Biological reproducibility was not directly addressed, though technical replication error appeared minimal. Because only a small number of patients were included, the study had limitations, and the results will need to be validated in larger populations as well as under other immunosuppression protocols.

Unstimulated Tregs (CD4+CD25+CD127-), CD4+ non-Tregs (CD4+CD25-), CD4 and CD8 cells were FACS-sorted from thawed PBMCs. Blood from healthy controls was obtained either as purchased buffy coats or from healthy volunteers. Healthy control blood was processed by Ficoll density gradient to PBMCs and cryopreserved; patient PBMCs were collected before and after transplant. With regard to this clone: What this receptor recognizes is not known. The input lacks base qualities; no much larger clone sits a single base away.

This TCR came from a human donor in good health. Sequencing was performed on CD4+ T cells from blood. The chain links TRBV7-9 with TRBJ1-1, with an unclear D gene assignment. The CDR3 loop reads CASSLTLWTEAFF. The nucleotides read TGTGCCAGCAGCCTGACCCTTTGGACTGAAGCTTTCTTT. Beyond the CDR3, the reference TRBV7-9 and TRBJ1-1 genes provide the residues; the full variable domain reads: DTGVSQNPRHKITKRGQNVTFRCDPISEHNRLYWYRQTLGQGPEFLTYFQNEAQLEKSRLLSDRFSAERPKGSFSTLEIQRTEQGDSAMYLCASSLTLWTEAFFGQGTRLTVV.